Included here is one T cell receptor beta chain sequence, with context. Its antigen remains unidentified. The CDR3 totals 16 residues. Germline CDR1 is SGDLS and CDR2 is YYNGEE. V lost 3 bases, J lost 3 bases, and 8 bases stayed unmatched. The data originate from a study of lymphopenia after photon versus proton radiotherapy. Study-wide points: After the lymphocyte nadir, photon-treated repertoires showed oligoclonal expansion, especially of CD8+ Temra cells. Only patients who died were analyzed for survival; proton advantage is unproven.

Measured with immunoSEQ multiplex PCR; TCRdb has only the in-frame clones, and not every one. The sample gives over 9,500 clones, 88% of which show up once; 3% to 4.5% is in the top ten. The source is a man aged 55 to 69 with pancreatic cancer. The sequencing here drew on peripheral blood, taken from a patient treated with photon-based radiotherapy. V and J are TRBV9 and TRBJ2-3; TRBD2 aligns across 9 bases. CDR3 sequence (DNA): TGTGCCAGCAGCGCCCCCCCGAGCGGGGGGACAGATACGCAGTATTTT. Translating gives CASSAPPSGGTDTQYF.